Sequencing of this T cell receptor (beta chain) was carried out in a study of T cell repertoires in cytomegalovirus infection. Study as a whole: CMV infection together with matching HLA type was indicated by public TCR beta signatures.

General study findings and limits: The ex vivo response showed dominance by HLA-C-restricted CMV-specific TCR beta clonotypes. CMV carriers having the relevant HLA were flagged by cumulative public TCR beta family frequency.

TCRdb reanalysed the reads using MiXCR and keeps one entry per CDR3 protein. The table lists approximately 250,000 distinct CDR3 sequences, 6.5% of them singletons. This clonotype appeared many times. What it recognizes is unknown. The receptor was derived from a human donor in good health (CMV status not recorded). Some clones in this sample may be carry-over from other donors' samples. The sample comprised PBMCs.

The CDR3 is CASSFNSQPQHF. CDR3 coding DNA: TGTGCCAGCAGTTTTAATAGTCAGCCCCAGCATTTT. The rearrangement uses TRBV12-3 or TRBV12-4 and TRBJ1-5, with D unclear. V lost 3 bases and J 6 bases, leaving 6 bases between the germline ends. This CDR3 spans 12 amino acids.